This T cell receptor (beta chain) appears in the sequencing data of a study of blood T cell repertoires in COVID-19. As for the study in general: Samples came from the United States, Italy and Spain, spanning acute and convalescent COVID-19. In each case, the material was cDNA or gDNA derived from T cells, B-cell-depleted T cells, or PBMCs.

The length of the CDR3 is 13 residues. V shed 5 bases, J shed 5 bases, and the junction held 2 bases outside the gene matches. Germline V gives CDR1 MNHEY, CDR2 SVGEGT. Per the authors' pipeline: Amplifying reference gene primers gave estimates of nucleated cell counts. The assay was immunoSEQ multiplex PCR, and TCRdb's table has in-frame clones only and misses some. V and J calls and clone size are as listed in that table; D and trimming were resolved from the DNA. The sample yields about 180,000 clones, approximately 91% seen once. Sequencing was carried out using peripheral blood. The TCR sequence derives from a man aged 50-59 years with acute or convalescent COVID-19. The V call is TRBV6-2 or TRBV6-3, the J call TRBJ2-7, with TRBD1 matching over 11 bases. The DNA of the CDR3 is TGTGCCAGCAGTGGGACAGGGGGGCACGAGCAGTACGTC. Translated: CASSGTGGHEQYV.